This T cell receptor (beta chain) emerged from a study of T cells after yellow fever vaccination. This clonotype was recorded at least ten times. The germline CDR1 and CDR2 sequences are MNHEY and SVGAGI. This CDR3 has 16 residues. V was trimmed by 0 bases and J by 1 base, leaving 10 bases between them. TCRdb fed the 5' RACE reads into MiXCR, producing one record per CDR3 protein. In the table there are 300,000 to 400,000 distinct CDR3 sequences, about 11% of which are singletons. The chain employs TRBV6-5 and TRBJ2-4; D is uncertain. This sample comprised CD4+ T cells sorted from PBMCs, obtained 45 days after the yellow fever booster vaccination. The clonotype comes from a man in his late teens or twenties who received the YFV17D yellow fever vaccine. In DNA form, the CDR3 reads TGTGCCAGCAGTTACTCCCCAGACAAGGCCAAAAACATTCAGTACTTC. Residues: CASSYSPDKAKNIQYF.